This TCR beta chain was identified in a study of metastatic and nonmetastatic thyroid tumors. Study at large: Repertoires of blood and of tissue (tumor or nodule) from malignant and benign thyroid patients were compared.

Among the patients, none had received any treatment before thyroid surgery. This clone was counted at least ten times. Its specificity is unknown. Whole-study findings and limits: The reported finding was significantly higher TCR beta diversity in malignant thyroid tumors relative to benign nodules, in blood and tumor.

Per the original methods: It was from CDR3 differences across clinicopathological groups that a distant-metastasis classifier for papillary thyroid cancer was built. Using MiXCR, TCRdb reanalyzed the PCR reads. V and J calls and clone size were set by TCRdb, not the authors. Of more than 90,000 clones listed, 10% to 15% are singletons. Germline CDR1 and CDR2: DFQATT and SNEGSKA (reference sequence). This CDR3 contains 16 residues. V dropped 0 bases and J dropped 2; count of bases not matched to a gene: 9. V gene TRBV20-1 combines with J gene TRBJ2-5; TRBD2 matches at 7 bases. This TCR was recovered from a female donor with papillary thyroid cancer or a benign thyroid nodule (not recorded which). Some clones in this sample may be carry-over from other donors' samples. Sample: blood. CDR3 DNA: TGCAGTGCTAGAGATGATGGCGGGAGTCTTCAAGAGACCCAGTACTTC. It yields the protein CSARDDGGSLQETQYF.